This TCR beta chain was profiled in a study of T cells after yellow fever vaccination. Study at large: Fractions containing few cells were prepared with SMART-Seq v4 Ultra Low Input.

This clonotype was detected only a few times. Its antigen is not identified. Germline CDR1 and CDR2: SGHRS and YFSETQ. Deletions cut 0 bases from V and 6 bases from J, with 12 bases between. This CDR3 is built from 14 residues. The study, taken as a whole, reports: Though weaker, the secondary response peaked faster, on day 5 versus 15. Once the booster was given, most primary-vaccination clones reappeared, at just over 95% for CD4 and more than 85% for CD8.

The authors made TCR cDNA by 5'RACE template switching, adding a universal primer site and UMIs. A single record per CDR3 protein comes from TCRdb applying MiXCR to the 5' RACE reads. The sample holds fewer than 350,000 distinct CDR3 sequences, more than 3% seen once. The chain recombines TRBV5-1 with TRBJ1-2; possibly TRBD1 for D (5 bases). This sequence was found in a man younger than 35 who received the YFV17D yellow fever vaccine. Sequencing used PBMCs, obtained on the day of the yellow fever booster vaccination. The CDR3 DNA follows: TGCGCCAGCAGCTTGGATCGAGGAGGGGATGGCTACACCTTC. Protein: CASSLDRGGDGYTF. The full variable domain, with the rest looked up from reference TRBV5-1 and TRBJ1-2, is KAGVTQTPRYLIKTRGQQVTLSCSPISGHRSVSWYQQTPGQGLQFLFEYFSETQRNKGNFPGRFSGRQFSNSRSEMNVSTLELGDSALYLCASSLDRGGDGYTFGSGTRLTVV.